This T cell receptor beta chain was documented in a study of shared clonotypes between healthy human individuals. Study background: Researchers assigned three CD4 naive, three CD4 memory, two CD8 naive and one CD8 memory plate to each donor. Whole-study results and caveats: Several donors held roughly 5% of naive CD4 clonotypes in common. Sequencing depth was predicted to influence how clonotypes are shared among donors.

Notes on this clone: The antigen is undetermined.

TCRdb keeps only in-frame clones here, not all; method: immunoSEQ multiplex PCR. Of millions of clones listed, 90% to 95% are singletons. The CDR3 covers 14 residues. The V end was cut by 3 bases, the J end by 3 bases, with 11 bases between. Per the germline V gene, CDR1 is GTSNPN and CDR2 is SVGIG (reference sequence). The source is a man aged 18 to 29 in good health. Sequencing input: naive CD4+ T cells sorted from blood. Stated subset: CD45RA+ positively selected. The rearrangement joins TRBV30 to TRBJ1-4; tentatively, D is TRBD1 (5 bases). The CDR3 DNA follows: TGTGCCTGGAGAGGGGCGACTTCTAATGAAAAACTGTTTTTT. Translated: CAWRGATSNEKLFF.